Following are 9 T cell receptor beta chains from one sample sequenced in a study of Graves' ophthalmopathy and Graves' hyperthyroidism. Transcripts of RNA were the source for amplifying TCR beta CDR3 regions. The authors performed first-round RT-PCR with HTBI primers and then a second-round multiplex PCR. TCRdb fed the multiplex PCR reads into MiXCR, producing one record per CDR3 protein. The table has roughly 400,000 distinct CDR3 sequences, less than 20% seen once; the top ten hold about 7.3%. Sequencing was carried out using peripheral blood. The receptors derive from a woman under 30 with stable Graves' hyperthyroidism.

This clonotype has ten or more counts. This chain joins TRBV11-2 and TRBJ2-7; 7 positions agree with TRBD2. The CDR3 sequence is 11 residues long. Germline values: CDR1 SGHAT, CDR2 FQNNGV. With 5 bases clipped from V and 6 bases from J, the junction kept 1 base outside the gene matches. The CDR3 DNA reads as TGTGCCAGCAGCCGACTAGCCGAGCAGTACTTC. This sequence encodes CASSRLAEQYF.

This clonotype was picked up many times. This chain links TRBV20-1 with TRBJ1-2; unclear D gene. CDR1 is DFQATT and CDR2 is SNEGSKA in the germline V gene (reference sequence). Trimming took 2 bases from V and 3 from J, leaving 7 bases between them. The CDR3 loop spans 12 amino acids. The CDR3 DNA reads as TGCAGTGCTAGAAAGGGAGACTATGGCTACACCTTC. Its translation is CSARKGDYGYTF.

The chain is built from TRBV4-1 and TRBJ1-2, with 7 bases that match TRBD1. The CDR3 consists of 14 residues. Per germline, CDR1 MGHRA and CDR2 YSYEKL. V gave up 3 bases and J gave up 6 bases; unmatched junction bases: 7. CDR3 sequence reads: CASSQLSTGNGYTF. CDR3 DNA sequence: TGCGCCAGCAGCCAGCTGTCGACAGGGAATGGCTACACCTTC.

This clonotype was seen repeatedly, ten times or more. The J gene is TRBJ2-5, the V gene TRBV12-3 or TRBV12-4; TRBD1 matches 9 bases. The CDR3 is 15 residues long. J was trimmed by 2 bases and V by 4 bases; bases with no gene match: 5. The DNA for the CDR3 is TGTGCCAGCAGTTCATCCGGGACAGGGCAAGAGACCCAGTACTTC. Translation: CASSSSGTGQETQYF.

This clonotype was seen many times. This rearrangement joins TRBV12-3 or TRBV12-4 to TRBJ1-5; TRBD1 aligns across 10 bases. V shed 6 bases and J 7 bases; nucleotides not matched to a gene: 12. The CDR3 covers 16 residues. CDR3 sequence reads: CASSLDRQGAWQPQHF. CDR3 sequence (DNA): TGTGCCAGCAGCCTTGACCGACAGGGGGCCTGGCAGCCCCAGCATTTT.

In this sample, this clonotype turned up many times. The rearrangement uses TRBV20-1 and TRBJ2-7; 9 bases are a match to TRBD2. The CDR3 totals 14 residues. The germline V gene has CDR1 DFQATT and CDR2 SNEGSKA (reference sequence). The J segment lost 7 bases and the V segment lost 0 bases, leaving 7 bases of the junction unmatched. The CDR3 loop is CSARDLSSGEEQYF. In DNA, the CDR3 is TGCAGTGCTAGAGATCTATCTAGCGGGGAGGAGCAGTACTTC.

The sample holds many counts of this clonotype. The chain uses TRBV12-3 or TRBV12-4 and TRBJ2-7; 9 bases map to TRBD2. The CDR3 is 15 amino acids. V shed 7 bases, J shed 4 bases, and the junction held 11 bases outside the gene matches. In nucleotides, the CDR3 is TGTGCCAGCACTTTTTTCGCGGGGGGGAAATACGAGCAGTACTTC. Residues: CASTFFAGGKYEQYF.

In this sample, this clonotype turned up many times. This sequence joins TRBV11-2 and TRBJ1-2, with 8 bases lining up with TRBD1. CDR3 length equals 14 residues. CDR1 is SGHAT, CDR2 FQNNGV, per germline. V trimming: 1 base; J trimming: 7 bases; junction bases outside the gene matches: 5. The CDR3 coding sequence is TGTGCCAGCAGCTTAGCCCTGACAGGGGTTGGCTACACCTTC. Its protein is CASSLALTGVGYTF.

This clonotype was picked up many times. At one boundary the junction diverges from the germline segment, which might be a read error. The chain combines TRBV7-7 with TRBJ2-3; TRBD1 aligns across 7 bases. Germline values: CDR1 SSHAT, CDR2 FNYEAQ (reference sequence). The CDR3 runs to 15 residues. CDR3 nucleotides: TGTGCTAGCAGCTTAAGACAGGGAGGCACAGATACGCAGTATTTT. This codes for CASSLRQGGTDTQYF.